The 9 T cell receptor beta chains listed next were all sequenced from one sample in a study of cytomegalovirus exposure and HLA in healthy donors. Researchers ran the PCR with 60 Vbeta and 13 Jbeta primers. Clones were read by immunoSEQ multiplex PCR, and TCRdb kept only the in-frame ones, dropping some. In the table there are 150,000 or so clones, about 72% of which are singletons. Sequencing used PBMCs. Source of these receptors: a man between 45 and 60 years old in good health and CMV-seropositive.

The rearrangement uses TRBV9 and TRBJ2-6, with 10 nucleotides matching TRBD1. The CDR3 consists of 16 residues. CDR1 and CDR2 (germline): SGDLS, YYNGEE. Unmatched junction bases numbered 2, after V lost 2 bases and J lost 3 bases. DNA of the CDR3: TGTGCCAGCAGCGTTGGGACAGGGGTTGGGGCCAACGTCCTGACTTTC. It encodes CASSVGTGVGANVLTF.

This rearrangement joins TRBV4-3 to TRBJ2-2, with 7 bases matching TRBD1. Trimming removed 1 base from V and 3 bases from J; junction bases left unmatched: 2. The CDR3 loop spans 15 amino acids. Germline CDR1 and CDR2: LGHNA and YSLEER. CDR3 DNA sequence: TGCGCCAGCAGCCAAGCTGACAGGGACACCGGGGAGCTGTTTTTT. Translation gives CASSQADRDTGELFF.

V and J are TRBV7-3 and TRBJ2-2; D may be TRBD1 (5 bases). The CDR3 runs 16 residues. Germline V gene data show CDR1 as SGHTA and CDR2 as FQGTGA. V dropped 2 bases and J dropped 4 bases, with 14 bases sitting between them. CDR3 protein: CASSLGSGAGTGELFF. As DNA, the CDR3 is TGTGCCAGCAGCTTAGGTTCTGGGGCCGGCACCGGGGAGCTGTTTTTT.

V gene TRBV6-5 combines with J gene TRBJ1-2; 10 nucleotides align to TRBD1. CDR3 length: 14 amino acids. J was trimmed by 4 bases and V by 6 bases; bases with no gene match: 5. Germline CDR1 is MNHEY and CDR2 is SVGAGI. In DNA form, the CDR3 reads TGTGCCAGCAGCCGACAGGGGGCGAGCTATGGCTACACCTTC. It translates to CASSRQGASYGYTF.

This clone was recorded once. J is TRBJ2-5 and V is TRBV4-1, with a possible D match to TRBD1 (5 bases). Trimming took 1 base from V and 4 from J, leaving 10 bases between them. Germline values: CDR1 MGHRA, CDR2 YSYEKL. This CDR3 has 14 residues. The CDR3 DNA reads as TGCGCCAGCAGCCAAGGGTGGGGCTCAGAGACCCAGTACTTC. It specifies CASSQGWGSETQYF.

The rearrangement joins TRBV18 to TRBJ2-7; D is undetermined. Germline CDR1 KGHSH, CDR2 LQKENI. The CDR3 sequence is 14 residues long. V was shortened by 0 bases and J by 0 bases, with 6 bases between the two germline ends. The CDR3 region has the DNA TGTGCCAGCTCACCACCGGCGGCCTCCTACGAGCAGTACTTC. This translates into CASSPPAASYEQYF.

The chain uses TRBV6-1 and TRBJ1-1, with D maybe TRBD1 (6 bases). This CDR3 spans 13 amino acids. Trimming removed 6 bases from V and 5 bases from J, with 13 bases in between. Germline V lookup: CDR1 MNHNS, CDR2 SASEGT. The CDR3 nucleotides read TGTGCCAGCAGATTGGGGGGGCGAACTGAAGCTTTCTTT. Translating gives CASRLGGRTEAFF.

The gene calls are TRBV19 and TRBJ1-2, with D possibly being TRBD1 (5 bases). This CDR3 is 14 amino acids long. Deletions cut 0 bases from V and 2 bases from J, with 7 bases between. Germline CDR1 is LNHDA and CDR2 is SQIVND (reference sequence). Written as DNA, the CDR3 is TGTGCCAGTAGTATAGATCGGGGGAACTATGGCTACACCTTC. Its translation: CASSIDRGNYGYTF.

The chain carries TRBV9 and TRBJ2-7, with TRBD1 identical over 7 bases. CDR1 is SGDLS and CDR2 is YYNGEE in the germline V gene. The trim removed 0 bases at V and 4 bases at J, leaving 7 bases unmatched. The CDR3 runs 15 residues. This CDR3 is CASSVGLQGKYEQYF. For the CDR3, the DNA is TGTGCCAGCAGCGTAGGTTTACAGGGGAAGTACGAGCAGTACTTC.